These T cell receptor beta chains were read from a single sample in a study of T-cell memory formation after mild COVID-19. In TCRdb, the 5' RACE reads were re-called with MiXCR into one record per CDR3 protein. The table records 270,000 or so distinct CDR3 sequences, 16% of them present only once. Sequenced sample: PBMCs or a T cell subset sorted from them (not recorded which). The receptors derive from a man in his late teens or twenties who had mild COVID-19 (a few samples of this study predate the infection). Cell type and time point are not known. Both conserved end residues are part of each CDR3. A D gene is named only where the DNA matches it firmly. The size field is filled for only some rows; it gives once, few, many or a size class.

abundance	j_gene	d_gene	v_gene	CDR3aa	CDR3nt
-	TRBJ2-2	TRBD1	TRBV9	CASSVGGTGNTGELFF	TGTGCCAGCAGCGTAGGTGGGACAGGAAACACCGGGGAGCTGTTTTTT
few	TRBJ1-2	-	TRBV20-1	CSARVNRVQGYTF	TGCAGTGCTAGAGTGAACAGGGTGCAGGGCTACACCTTC
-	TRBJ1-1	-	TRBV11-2	CASSLVVRSGTEAFF	TGTGCCAGCAGCTTAGTGGTAAGGTCGGGCACTGAAGCTTTCTTT
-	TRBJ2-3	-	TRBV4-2	CASSQAPGVGPADTQYF	TGTGCCAGCAGCCAAGCCCCCGGTGTGGGGCCCGCAGATACGCAGTATTTT
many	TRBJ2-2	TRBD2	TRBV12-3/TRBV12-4	CASSPRTGGNTGELFF	TGTGCCAGCAGTCCCCGGACGGGGGGGAACACCGGGGAGCTGTTTTTT
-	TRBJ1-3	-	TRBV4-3	CASSPDRVTIYF	TGCGCCAGCAGCCCGGACCGAGTCACCATATATTTT
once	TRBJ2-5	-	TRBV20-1	CSARMSGPGETQYF	TGCAGTGCTAGGATGTCGGGGCCTGGAGAGACCCAGTACTTC
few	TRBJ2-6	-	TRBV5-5	CASSLAPSGANVLTF	TGTGCCAGCAGCTTGGCTCCCTCTGGGGCCAACGTCCTGACTTTC
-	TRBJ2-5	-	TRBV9	CASSGGQGKETQYF	TGTGCCAGCAGCGGGGGGCAGGGGAAGGAGACCCAGTACTTC
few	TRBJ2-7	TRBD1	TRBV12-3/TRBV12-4	CASSLGSDRANYEQYF	TGTGCCAGCAGTTTAGGGTCGGACAGGGCCAACTACGAGCAGTACTTC
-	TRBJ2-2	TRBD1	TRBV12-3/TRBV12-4	CASSFRGLATGELFF	TGTGCCAGCAGTTTTAGGGGGCTGGCCACCGGGGAGCTGTTTTTT
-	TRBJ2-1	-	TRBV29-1	CSVPGLYNEQFF	TGCAGCGTTCCGGGCCTATACAATGAGCAGTTCTTC
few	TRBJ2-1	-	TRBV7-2	CASSWQVNEQFF	TGTGCCAGCAGCTGGCAGGTCAATGAGCAGTTCTTC
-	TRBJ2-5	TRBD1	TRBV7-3	CASSSRGSGGRQETQYF	TGTGCCAGCAGCTCGAGAGGTTCAGGGGGTCGACAAGAGACCCAGTACTTC
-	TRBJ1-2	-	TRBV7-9	CASSLRGVNGTHYGYTF	TGTGCCAGCAGCTTGCGGGGTGTAAACGGGACTCACTATGGCTACACCTTC
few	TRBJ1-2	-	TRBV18	CASSPTGRDGYTF	TGTGCCAGCTCACCTACAGGGAGGGATGGCTACACCTTC
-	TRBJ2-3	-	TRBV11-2	CASSHSGTFPGTQYF	TGTGCCAGCAGTCACTCCGGGACTTTCCCTGGTACGCAGTATTTT